This T cell receptor (beta chain) was identified in a study of T cell responses to AZD1222 COVID-19 vaccine. Clones were sequenced by immunoSEQ multiplex PCR, and TCRdb holds only the in-frame ones, with some missing. Of roughly 80,000 clones in the sample, approximately 91% are singletons; the top ten hold 5%. About this clone: Its antigen is unidentified.

General observations from the study: There were mostly white British donors and more females than males, and clonal diversity was possibly underestimated.

The CDR3 has 14 residues. V lost 5 bases and J lost 5; bases outside the gene matches: 3. Germline CDR1 reads LNHDA; CDR2 reads SQIVND (reference sequence). The chain has TRBV19 and TRBJ1-6; the match to TRBD1 covers 7 bases. The starting material was peripheral blood, obtained on day 0 of MenACWY control vaccination. This TCR derives from an adult in good health. CDR3 in amino acids: CASSGQGDNSPLHF. The CDR3 DNA follows: TGTGCCAGTAGTGGGCAGGGGGATAATTCACCCCTCCACTTT.